This is a list of T cell receptor beta chains from one sample in a study of blood T cells in healthy people across ages. TCRdb analysed the 5' RACE reads with MiXCR anew, one entry per CDR3 protein. Among roughly 1.6 million distinct CDR3 sequences listed, around 35% were seen once. Sequences were obtained from blood. These receptors were collected from a woman under 40 in good health. Each CDR3 is given with its conserved first and last residue. A D gene is named only where the DNA matches it firmly. Only part of the rows carry a size: once, few, many, or a class if the clone is expanded.

J gene: TRBJ1-3; V gene: TRBV6-6; clone size: few; D gene: .; CDR3 DNA: TGTGCCAGCACAGCTAGAGCGGGAAACCTAGGAAACACCATATATTTT; CDR3 protein: CASTARAGNLGNTIYF
J gene: TRBJ2-1; V gene: TRBV10-3; clone size: few; D gene: .; CDR3 DNA: TGTGCCACCCTACCTGGGGGGCAATGGAATGAGCAGTTCTTC; CDR3 protein: CATLPGGQWNEQFF
J gene: TRBJ1-2; V gene: TRBV4-1; clone size: .; D gene: .; CDR3 DNA: TGCGCCAGCAGCCAAGTCCAGGAGGGACCCTATGGCTACACCTTC; CDR3 protein: CASSQVQEGPYGYTF
J gene: TRBJ2-3; V gene: TRBV7-8; clone size: .; D gene: .; CDR3 DNA: TGTGCCAGCAGCTTAGCTACCCGGGGCACAGATACGCAGTATTTT; CDR3 protein: CASSLATRGTDTQYF
J gene: TRBJ1-5; V gene: TRBV5-1; clone size: .; D gene: .; CDR3 DNA: TGCGCCAGCAGGGCGACAGAGGACTTAAATCAGCCCCAGCATTTT; CDR3 protein: CASRATEDLNQPQHF
J gene: TRBJ2-5; V gene: TRBV3-1; clone size: .; D gene: .; CDR3 DNA: TGTGCCAGCAGCCAACCGTTAGGTTTCGAGACCCAGTACTTC; CDR3 protein: CASSQPLGFETQYF
J gene: TRBJ2-1; V gene: TRBV4-1; clone size: .; D gene: TRBD1; CDR3 DNA: TGCGCCAGCAGCCAAGGGGACAGGTACAATGAGCAGTTCTTC; CDR3 protein: CASSQGDRYNEQFF
J gene: TRBJ2-2; V gene: TRBV29-1; clone size: few; D gene: TRBD1; CDR3 DNA: TGCAGCGTTGGACCCGGGACAGGGGACACCGGGGAGCTGTTTTTT; CDR3 protein: CSVGPGTGDTGELFF
J gene: TRBJ2-1; V gene: TRBV30; clone size: few; D gene: .; CDR3 DNA: TGTGCCTGGGGGGCCGTCGTGGGTGAGCAGTTCTTC; CDR3 protein: CAWGAVVGEQFF
J gene: TRBJ2-3; V gene: TRBV3-1; clone size: .; D gene: .; CDR3 DNA: TGTGCCAGCAGCCAAGATAGGGGACTAGTGGGACAGACAGATACGCAGTATTTT; CDR3 protein: CASSQDRGLVGQTDTQYF
J gene: TRBJ2-1; V gene: TRBV24-1; clone size: few; D gene: TRBD2; CDR3 DNA: TGTGCCACCAGTGATTTTTCCGGGACTAATCTGTTCTTC; CDR3 protein: CATSDFSGTNLFF
J gene: TRBJ1-6; V gene: TRBV6-6; clone size: few; D gene: .; CDR3 DNA: TGTGCCAGCATTGTTGGCTATAATTCACCCCTCCACTTT; CDR3 protein: CASIVGYNSPLHF
J gene: TRBJ2-7; V gene: TRBV5-1; clone size: .; D gene: .; CDR3 DNA: TGCGCCAGCAGCTTGGAGGTTGTTGACTTGGCGGACCCGAAATCCTACGAGCAGTACTTC; CDR3 protein: CASSLEVVDLADPKSYEQYF
J gene: TRBJ2-5; V gene: TRBV12-3/TRBV12-4; clone size: few; D gene: TRBD2; CDR3 DNA: TGTGCCAGCTCCCAAGCGGGAGTTCCAGAGACCCAGTACTTC; CDR3 protein: CASSQAGVPETQYF
J gene: TRBJ1-5; V gene: TRBV12-3/TRBV12-4; clone size: few; D gene: .; CDR3 DNA: TGTGCCAGCAATCCAAGAGGGGCAGGAACTCAGCCCCAGCATTTT; CDR3 protein: CASNPRGAGTQPQHF
J gene: TRBJ2-1; V gene: TRBV10-3; clone size: few; D gene: TRBD2; CDR3 DNA: TGTGCCATCGGAGGACTAGCGGGAGAGGGCCGGGATGAGCAGTTCTTC; CDR3 protein: CAIGGLAGEGRDEQFF
J gene: TRBJ2-7; V gene: TRBV9; clone size: .; D gene: .; CDR3 DNA: TGTGCCAGCAGCGTAGACGGGTCACTCTACGAGCAGTACTTC; CDR3 protein: CASSVDGSLYEQYF
J gene: TRBJ2-2; V gene: TRBV5-5; clone size: .; D gene: TRBD1; CDR3 DNA: TGTGCCAGCAGCTTGCCAGGGGGCTTCACCGGGGAGCTGTTTTTT; CDR3 protein: CASSLPGGFTGELFF
J gene: TRBJ2-5; V gene: TRBV4-1; clone size: many; D gene: .; CDR3 DNA: TGCGCCAGCAGCCAAGATCTCTTGGGCGGGCAGTACTTC; CDR3 protein: CASSQDLLGGQYF
J gene: TRBJ1-2; V gene: TRBV5-1; clone size: .; D gene: .; CDR3 DNA: TGCGCCAGCAGCTTGCACACGGCGAATGGCTACACCTTC; CDR3 protein: CASSLHTANGYTF
J gene: TRBJ2-7; V gene: TRBV5-1; clone size: .; D gene: TRBD1; CDR3 DNA: TGCGCCAGCAGCTTCTCCTACCCAACAGGGGGATCTTCCTACGAGCAGTACTTC; CDR3 protein: CASSFSYPTGGSSYEQYF
J gene: TRBJ1-1; V gene: TRBV9; clone size: .; D gene: .; CDR3 DNA: TGTGCCAGCAGCGTAAGCTTCGGGGGCACTGAAGCTTTCTTT; CDR3 protein: CASSVSFGGTEAFF
J gene: TRBJ1-2; V gene: TRBV7-9; clone size: few; D gene: TRBD1; CDR3 DNA: TGTGCCAGCAGCCCTCGGACAGGGGGCGACTATGGCTACACCTTC; CDR3 protein: CASSPRTGGDYGYTF
J gene: TRBJ2-1; V gene: TRBV9; clone size: many; D gene: TRBD2; CDR3 DNA: TGTGCCAGCAGCATCGGACTAGCGGGGGACAATGAGCAGTTCTTC; CDR3 protein: CASSIGLAGDNEQFF
J gene: TRBJ2-7; V gene: TRBV3-1; clone size: few; D gene: TRBD2; CDR3 DNA: TGTGCCAGCAGCCCGCAACTAGCGGGAGGGGACGAGCAGTACTTC; CDR3 protein: CASSPQLAGGDEQYF
J gene: TRBJ2-1; V gene: TRBV6-1; clone size: few; D gene: .; CDR3 DNA: TGTGCCAGCAGAAGGGACGAGTACAATGAGCAGTTCTTC; CDR3 protein: CASRRDEYNEQFF
J gene: TRBJ2-7; V gene: TRBV28; clone size: .; D gene: .; CDR3 DNA: TGTGCCAGCAGGACTCCAAGCAGGCCCTACGAGCAGTACTTC; CDR3 protein: CASRTPSRPYEQYF
J gene: TRBJ2-7; V gene: TRBV15; clone size: .; D gene: .; CDR3 DNA: TGTGCCACCAGCAGAGATACGGGATTAGGGTACGAGCAGTACTTC; CDR3 protein: CATSRDTGLGYEQYF
J gene: TRBJ2-5; V gene: TRBV6-1; clone size: .; D gene: .; CDR3 DNA: TGTGCCAGTGGGGAAGGAACGGGCCCCCAAGAGACCCAGTACTTC; CDR3 protein: CASGEGTGPQETQYF
J gene: TRBJ1-4; V gene: TRBV7-6; clone size: few; D gene: .; CDR3 DNA: TGTGCCAGCAGCAAAGCCACTCGGACAGTCGGAGAAAAACTGTTTTTT; CDR3 protein: CASSKATRTVGEKLFF
J gene: TRBJ2-2; V gene: TRBV20-1; clone size: .; D gene: TRBD2; CDR3 DNA: TGCAGTGCTTCACCCGGAGGCGGGAGGGCCGGCGGGGAGCTGTTTTTT; CDR3 protein: CSASPGGGRAGGELFF
J gene: TRBJ2-2; V gene: TRBV4-1; clone size: many; D gene: .; CDR3 DNA: TGCGCCAGCAGCCCAATTATGACAGGCACCGGGGAGCTGTTTTTT; CDR3 protein: CASSPIMTGTGELFF
J gene: TRBJ1-2; V gene: TRBV20-1; clone size: .; D gene: .; CDR3 DNA: TGCAGTGCTGGCGGAGTTGACTATGGCTACACCTTC; CDR3 protein: CSAGGVDYGYTF
J gene: TRBJ2-7; V gene: TRBV3-1; clone size: .; D gene: TRBD2; CDR3 DNA: TGTGCCAGCAGCCCCGGTTTGACTAGCGGGGCCCCCTACGAGCAGTACTTC; CDR3 protein: CASSPGLTSGAPYEQYF
J gene: TRBJ2-3; V gene: TRBV2; clone size: many; D gene: .; CDR3 DNA: TGTGCCAGCAGTGAAGTAGGGAGCACAGATACGCAGTATTTT; CDR3 protein: CASSEVGSTDTQYF
J gene: TRBJ1-5; V gene: TRBV6-1; clone size: .; D gene: .; CDR3 DNA: TGTGCCAGCAGTGAAGCGCCGGAGAGAGACCCCCAGCATTTT; CDR3 protein: CASSEAPERDPQHF
J gene: TRBJ2-7; V gene: TRBV5-1; clone size: .; D gene: .; CDR3 DNA: TGCGCCAGCAGCTTGTGGTTTAGAGGGACGGGTTCCTACGAGCTGTACTTC; CDR3 protein: CASSLWFRGTGSYELYF
J gene: TRBJ2-3; V gene: TRBV5-6; clone size: .; D gene: .; CDR3 DNA: TGTGCCAGCAGCTCCGCGGGACAGTACAACACAGATACGCAGTATTTT; CDR3 protein: CASSSAGQYNTDTQYF
J gene: TRBJ2-3; V gene: TRBV7-4; clone size: few; D gene: TRBD1; CDR3 DNA: TGTGCCAGCAGAACTCCGAGGGGGCGGACTCCCGGGGATACGCAGTATTTT; CDR3 protein: CASRTPRGRTPGDTQYF
J gene: TRBJ1-4; V gene: TRBV6-6; clone size: .; D gene: .; CDR3 DNA: TGTGCCAGCAGCGATGGTGGGTTGGATGAAAAACTGTTTTTT; CDR3 protein: CASSDGGLDEKLFF
J gene: TRBJ2-7; V gene: TRBV7-2; clone size: many; D gene: .; CDR3 DNA: TGTGCCAGCAGCACGGACGGGTACGAGCAGTACTTC; CDR3 protein: CASSTDGYEQYF